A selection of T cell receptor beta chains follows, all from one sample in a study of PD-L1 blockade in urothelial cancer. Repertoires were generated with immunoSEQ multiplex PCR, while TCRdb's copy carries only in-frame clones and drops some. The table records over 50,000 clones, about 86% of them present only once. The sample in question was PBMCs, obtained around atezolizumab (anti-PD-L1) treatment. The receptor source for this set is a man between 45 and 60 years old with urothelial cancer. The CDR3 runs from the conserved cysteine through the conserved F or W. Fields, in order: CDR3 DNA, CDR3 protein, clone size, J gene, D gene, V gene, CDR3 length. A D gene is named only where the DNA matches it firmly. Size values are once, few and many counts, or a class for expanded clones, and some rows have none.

cdr3_nt: TGTGCCAGCAGCGACGCTAGCGGGAGGGCCAATGAGCAGTTCTTC
cdr3_aa: CASSDASGRANEQFF
clone_size: NA
j_call: TRBJ2-1
d_call: TRBD2
v_call: TRBV28
cdr3_length: 15

cdr3_nt: TGTGCCAGCAGCTTAAGGCAGGGGATCGGGCAGCCCCAGCATTTT
cdr3_aa: CASSLRQGIGQPQHF
clone_size: NA
j_call: TRBJ1-5
d_call: NA
v_call: TRBV7-2
cdr3_length: 15

cdr3_nt: TGCGCCAGCAGCCAAGATTTAAGCGGGAGGGCCCATGAGCAGTTCTTC
cdr3_aa: CASSQDLSGRAHEQFF
clone_size: NA
j_call: TRBJ2-1
d_call: TRBD2
v_call: TRBV4-1
cdr3_length: 16

cdr3_nt: TGCGCCAGCAGCCCGGGACTAGCGGGGAACACCGGGGAGCTGTTTTTT
cdr3_aa: CASSPGLAGNTGELFF
clone_size: NA
j_call: TRBJ2-2
d_call: TRBD2
v_call: TRBV5-1
cdr3_length: 16

cdr3_nt: TGTGCCAGCACCTACACGACTAGTCGGACCAATGAGCAGTTCTTC
cdr3_aa: CASTYTTSRTNEQFF
clone_size: NA
j_call: TRBJ2-1
d_call: NA
v_call: TRBV7-9
cdr3_length: 15

cdr3_nt: TGTGCCAGCAGCTTGGCAGGGGGAGAGACCCAGTACTTC
cdr3_aa: CASSLAGGETQYF
clone_size: NA
j_call: TRBJ2-5
d_call: TRBD1
v_call: TRBV5-8
cdr3_length: 13

cdr3_nt: TGTGCCAGCAGTTATAGCGGCGAAGAGACCCAGTACTTC
cdr3_aa: CASSYSGEETQYF
clone_size: NA
j_call: TRBJ2-5
d_call: NA
v_call: TRBV6-5
cdr3_length: 13

cdr3_nt: TGCGCCAGCAGCTTACTAGCGGGACCCTACGAGCAGTACTTC
cdr3_aa: CASSLLAGPYEQYF
clone_size: NA
j_call: TRBJ2-7
d_call: TRBD2
v_call: TRBV5-1
cdr3_length: 14

cdr3_nt: TGTGCCTGGAGTGGGGGGGTTTTTATCTCGGGGGGCACCGGGGAGCTGTTTTTT
cdr3_aa: CAWSGGVFISGGTGELFF
clone_size: NA
j_call: TRBJ2-2
d_call: TRBD2
v_call: TRBV30
cdr3_length: 18

cdr3_nt: NA
cdr3_aa: CASKPHGLEATCVAGGTNSYEQYF
clone_size: NA
j_call: TRBJ2-7
d_call: NA
v_call: TRBV21-1
cdr3_length: 24

cdr3_nt: TGTGCCTGGAGCCCGGACAGTGGACTTTACGAGCAGTACTTC
cdr3_aa: CAWSPDSGLYEQYF
clone_size: NA
j_call: TRBJ2-7
d_call: NA
v_call: TRBV30
cdr3_length: 14

cdr3_nt: TGTGCCTGGAGTCCACGAAAGGGGACGACAGGGCGAGGTGAGCAGTTCTTC
cdr3_aa: CAWSPRKGTTGRGEQFF
clone_size: NA
j_call: TRBJ2-1
d_call: TRBD1
v_call: TRBV30
cdr3_length: 17

cdr3_nt: TGTGCCAGCAGCCCCTCCGATGGGGGGTTGGGGAATGAGCAGTTCTTC
cdr3_aa: CASSPSDGGLGNEQFF
clone_size: NA
j_call: TRBJ2-1
d_call: NA
v_call: TRBV7-9
cdr3_length: 16

cdr3_nt: TGTGCCAGCAGTGGGGGCGGAACGCTAAGTAATAGTGAGCAGTTCTTC
cdr3_aa: CASSGGGTLSNSEQFF
clone_size: NA
j_call: TRBJ2-1
d_call: NA
v_call: TRBV6-1
cdr3_length: 16

cdr3_nt: TGTGCCAGCCACCGGCCAGGCGGCACAGATACGCAGTATTTT
cdr3_aa: CASHRPGGTDTQYF
clone_size: NA
j_call: TRBJ2-3
d_call: NA
v_call: TRBV28
cdr3_length: 14

cdr3_nt: TGTGTCACCAGCTCGCGATCGACAGGGATCTACGAGCAGTACTTC
cdr3_aa: CVTSSRSTGIYEQYF
clone_size: NA
j_call: TRBJ2-7
d_call: TRBD1
v_call: TRBV15
cdr3_length: 15

cdr3_nt: TGTGCCAGCAGTTTACCAGGTAATGAGCAGTTCTTC
cdr3_aa: CASSLPGNEQFF
clone_size: NA
j_call: TRBJ2-1
d_call: NA
v_call: TRBV27
cdr3_length: 12

cdr3_nt: TGTGCCAGCAGTCCCGACAAGTATGGCTACACCTTC
cdr3_aa: CASSPDKYGYTF
clone_size: NA
j_call: TRBJ1-2
d_call: NA
v_call: TRBV28
cdr3_length: 12

cdr3_nt: TGTGCCAGCAGCAGGGTGGTGGGCACTGAAGCTTTCTTT
cdr3_aa: CASSRVVGTEAFF
clone_size: NA
j_call: TRBJ1-1
d_call: NA
v_call: TRBV6-5
cdr3_length: 13

cdr3_nt: TGTGCCATCAGTGATCGACTGGGACTAGCGGTTTACAATGAGCAGTTCTTC
cdr3_aa: CAISDRLGLAVYNEQFF
clone_size: NA
j_call: TRBJ2-1
d_call: TRBD2
v_call: TRBV10-3
cdr3_length: 17

cdr3_nt: TGTGCCAGCAGCCCGCCTAGCGGGGATACCGATACGCAGTATTTT
cdr3_aa: CASSPPSGDTDTQYF
clone_size: NA
j_call: TRBJ2-3
d_call: TRBD2
v_call: TRBV5-4
cdr3_length: 15

cdr3_nt: TGTGCCAGCAGATACGGACAGACCTACGAGCAGTACTTC
cdr3_aa: CASRYGQTYEQYF
clone_size: NA
j_call: TRBJ2-7
d_call: NA
v_call: TRBV6-5
cdr3_length: 13

cdr3_nt: TGTGCCAGCAGCCCGGGACTAGCGGGAGGAGGCGAGCAGTTCTTC
cdr3_aa: CASSPGLAGGGEQFF
clone_size: NA
j_call: TRBJ2-1
d_call: TRBD2
v_call: TRBV14
cdr3_length: 15

cdr3_nt: TGTGCCATCAGTGAGCGGTCTAAGGGGGAGAATTATGGCTACACCTTC
cdr3_aa: CAISERSKGENYGYTF
clone_size: NA
j_call: TRBJ1-2
d_call: NA
v_call: TRBV10-3
cdr3_length: 16

cdr3_nt: TGTGCCAGCAGTGCAGGGACTAGCGGTTCCTACGAGCAGTACTTC
cdr3_aa: CASSAGTSGSYEQYF
clone_size: NA
j_call: TRBJ2-7
d_call: TRBD2
v_call: TRBV25-1
cdr3_length: 15

cdr3_nt: TGCGCCAGCAGCAGGAGCAGTGCGAGCTCCTACAATGAGCAGTTCTTC
cdr3_aa: CASSRSSASSYNEQFF
clone_size: NA
j_call: TRBJ2-1
d_call: NA
v_call: TRBV5-1
cdr3_length: 16

cdr3_nt: TGCGCCAGCAGTGAGGCACAGGGCGGTGGCTACACCTTC
cdr3_aa: CASSEAQGGGYTF
clone_size: NA
j_call: TRBJ1-2
d_call: NA
v_call: TRBV10-2
cdr3_length: 13

cdr3_nt: TGCGCCAGCAGCTCGCTAGCGGGATCCCAAGAGACCCAGTACTTC
cdr3_aa: CASSSLAGSQETQYF
clone_size: NA
j_call: TRBJ2-5
d_call: TRBD2
v_call: TRBV5-1
cdr3_length: 15

cdr3_nt: TGTGCCAGCAGTGATCCCGTACGCACAAACTATGGCTACACCTTC
cdr3_aa: CASSDPVRTNYGYTF
clone_size: NA
j_call: TRBJ1-2
d_call: NA
v_call: TRBV25-1
cdr3_length: 15

cdr3_nt: TGTGCTAGTGGTTTGGATCAGGGTGCCGGAAACACCATATATTTT
cdr3_aa: CASGLDQGAGNTIYF
clone_size: NA
j_call: TRBJ1-3
d_call: NA
v_call: TRBV12-5
cdr3_length: 15

cdr3_nt: TGTGCCTGGAAGGACTCTTACGAGCAGTACTTC
cdr3_aa: CAWKDSYEQYF
clone_size: NA
j_call: TRBJ2-7
d_call: NA
v_call: TRBV30
cdr3_length: 11

cdr3_nt: TGTGCCAGCAGTTACTCGGGGACAGCTCGTTCGGGCTACACCTTC
cdr3_aa: CASSYSGTARSGYTF
clone_size: NA
j_call: TRBJ1-2
d_call: TRBD1
v_call: TRBV6-5
cdr3_length: 15

cdr3_nt: TGCAGTGCTAGGGAACAGTATAAAGCTTTCTTT
cdr3_aa: CSAREQYKAFF
clone_size: once
j_call: TRBJ1-1
d_call: NA
v_call: TRBV20-1
cdr3_length: 11

cdr3_nt: TGCGCCAGCAGCCTGGGTGGGGGCAACTCCTACAATGAGCAGTTCTTC
cdr3_aa: CASSLGGGNSYNEQFF
clone_size: NA
j_call: TRBJ2-1
d_call: NA
v_call: TRBV5-1
cdr3_length: 16

cdr3_nt: TGTGCCACCAGCAGAGGGGACAACAGGGACGAGCAGTACTTC
cdr3_aa: CATSRGDNRDEQYF
clone_size: once
j_call: TRBJ2-7
d_call: NA
v_call: TRBV15
cdr3_length: 14

cdr3_nt: TGTGCCAGCAGTGATATGGGAGTAGGTCAGGCCTACTCCTACGAGCAGTACTTC
cdr3_aa: CASSDMGVGQAYSYEQYF
clone_size: few
j_call: TRBJ2-7
d_call: NA
v_call: TRBV2
cdr3_length: 18

cdr3_nt: TGTGCCAGTAGCGGACAGGCCCCTCATGAGCAGTTCTTC
cdr3_aa: CASSGQAPHEQFF
clone_size: NA
j_call: TRBJ2-1
d_call: NA
v_call: TRBV28
cdr3_length: 13

cdr3_nt: TGCGCCAGCACTTTCTCGGGGAGGGAGGCCTATGGCTACACCTTC
cdr3_aa: CASTFSGREAYGYTF
clone_size: NA
j_call: TRBJ1-2
d_call: NA
v_call: TRBV5-1
cdr3_length: 15

cdr3_nt: TGCAGTGCACTGAGAGGGGAGACCCAGTACTTC
cdr3_aa: CSALRGETQYF
clone_size: NA
j_call: TRBJ2-5
d_call: NA
v_call: TRBV20-1
cdr3_length: 11

cdr3_nt: TGTGCCAGAAGCAAAGGGGTGCGTACCTACGAGCAGTACTTC
cdr3_aa: CARSKGVRTYEQYF
clone_size: once
j_call: TRBJ2-7
d_call: NA
v_call: TRBV5-3
cdr3_length: 14

cdr3_nt: TGTGCCAGCAGTTTAAACATTGGGACAGGGGTCGGTGAAGCTTTCTTT
cdr3_aa: CASSLNIGTGVGEAFF
clone_size: NA
j_call: TRBJ1-1
d_call: TRBD1
v_call: TRBV28
cdr3_length: 16

cdr3_nt: TGTGCCAGCAGCTGGGGACGACAGGCCCCAGAGACCCAGTACTTC
cdr3_aa: CASSWGRQAPETQYF
clone_size: NA
j_call: TRBJ2-5
d_call: NA
v_call: TRBV7-3
cdr3_length: 15

cdr3_nt: TGTGCCAGCAGCTTAAGAGTTACAGGGATGAACACTGAAGCTTTCTTT
cdr3_aa: CASSLRVTGMNTEAFF
clone_size: NA
j_call: TRBJ1-1
d_call: NA
v_call: TRBV7-6
cdr3_length: 16

cdr3_nt: TGTGCCAGCTCACCGAGGGCCAGCAATGAGCAGTTCTTC
cdr3_aa: CASSPRASNEQFF
clone_size: NA
j_call: TRBJ2-1
d_call: NA
v_call: TRBV18
cdr3_length: 13

cdr3_nt: TGTGCCAGCAGTTGGACAGCCTCCTACGAGCAGTACTTC
cdr3_aa: CASSWTASYEQYF
clone_size: NA
j_call: TRBJ2-7
d_call: NA
v_call: TRBV28
cdr3_length: 13

cdr3_nt: TGTGCCAGCAGCCACGGACTAGCGGGAGGAGGTGAGCAGTTCTTC
cdr3_aa: CASSHGLAGGGEQFF
clone_size: NA
j_call: TRBJ2-1
d_call: TRBD2
v_call: TRBV11-2
cdr3_length: 15

cdr3_nt: TGTGCCAGCAGGGGACAGATTGAAGCTTTCTTT
cdr3_aa: CASRGQIEAFF
clone_size: NA
j_call: TRBJ1-1
d_call: TRBD1
v_call: TRBV27
cdr3_length: 11

cdr3_nt: TGTGCCAGCAGTTTACGGGCTAGCGGGAGGCTTACAGATACGCAGTATTTT
cdr3_aa: CASSLRASGRLTDTQYF
clone_size: NA
j_call: TRBJ2-3
d_call: TRBD2
v_call: TRBV28
cdr3_length: 17

cdr3_nt: TGCAGCGTTGAAGACGGACAGGGGGGGAATTTT
cdr3_aa: CSVEDGQGGNF
clone_size: NA
j_call: TRBJ1-3
d_call: TRBD1
v_call: TRBV29-1
cdr3_length: 11

cdr3_nt: TGTGCCAGCCCGCGGGGCGTTAACACCGGGGAGCTGTTTTTT
cdr3_aa: CASPRGVNTGELFF
clone_size: few
j_call: TRBJ2-2
d_call: NA
v_call: TRBV7-9
cdr3_length: 14

cdr3_nt: TGTGCCAGCAGCGGGACTAGCGGGACAGATACGCAGTATTTT
cdr3_aa: CASSGTSGTDTQYF
clone_size: NA
j_call: TRBJ2-3
d_call: TRBD2
v_call: TRBV7-2
cdr3_length: 14

cdr3_nt: TGCGCCAGCAGCTTGGTCGGGGGAGGGGGATACGAGCAGTACTTC
cdr3_aa: CASSLVGGGGYEQYF
clone_size: once
j_call: TRBJ2-7
d_call: NA
v_call: TRBV5-1
cdr3_length: 15

cdr3_nt: TGTGCCAGCCGAACGGGGACAGCTAATGAAAAACTGTTTTTT
cdr3_aa: CASRTGTANEKLFF
clone_size: NA
j_call: TRBJ1-4
d_call: TRBD1
v_call: TRBV2
cdr3_length: 14

cdr3_nt: TGTGCCAGCAGCTTTGGGCAGGCCAATTCACCCCTCCACTTT
cdr3_aa: CASSFGQANSPLHF
clone_size: NA
j_call: TRBJ1-6
d_call: NA
v_call: TRBV7-9
cdr3_length: 14

cdr3_nt: TGTGCCAGCAGTTCCCCCGGGACAGGGGCCGGAAAACTGTTTTTT
cdr3_aa: CASSSPGTGAGKLFF
clone_size: NA
j_call: TRBJ1-4
d_call: TRBD1
v_call: TRBV11-2
cdr3_length: 15

cdr3_nt: TGTGCCTGGAGGGGGAGGCAGGTCAATCAGCCCCAGCATTTT
cdr3_aa: CAWRGRQVNQPQHF
clone_size: NA
j_call: TRBJ1-5
d_call: NA
v_call: TRBV30
cdr3_length: 14

cdr3_nt: TGTGCCAGCAGTTTTGGCAGGGTAGGGGACGAGCAGTACTTC
cdr3_aa: CASSFGRVGDEQYF
clone_size: NA
j_call: TRBJ2-7
d_call: NA
v_call: TRBV28
cdr3_length: 14

cdr3_nt: TGTGCCAGCAGCCCCCGGGGTGTAGGGAACTACGAGCAGTACTTC
cdr3_aa: CASSPRGVGNYEQYF
clone_size: NA
j_call: TRBJ2-7
d_call: NA
v_call: TRBV6-6
cdr3_length: 15